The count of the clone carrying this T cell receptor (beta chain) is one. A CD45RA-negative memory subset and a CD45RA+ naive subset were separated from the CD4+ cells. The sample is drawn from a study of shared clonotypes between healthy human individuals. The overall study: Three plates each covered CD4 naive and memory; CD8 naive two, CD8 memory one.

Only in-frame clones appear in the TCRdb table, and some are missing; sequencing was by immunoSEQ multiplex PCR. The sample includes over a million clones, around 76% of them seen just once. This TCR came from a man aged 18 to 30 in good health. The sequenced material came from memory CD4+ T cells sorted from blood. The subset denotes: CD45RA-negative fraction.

CDR3 DNA: TGTGCCAGTAGTGCCCGGGACAGGGGGATCGATGAGCAGTTCTTC. This translates into CASSARDRGIDEQFF. V and J are TRBV19 and TRBJ2-1; 11 positions agree with TRBD1. The V segment lost 5 bases and the J segment 8 bases; nucleotides outside the gene matches: 8. The CDR3 is 15 amino acids. Germline V gene lookup returns CDR1 LNHDA and CDR2 SQIVND (reference sequence).